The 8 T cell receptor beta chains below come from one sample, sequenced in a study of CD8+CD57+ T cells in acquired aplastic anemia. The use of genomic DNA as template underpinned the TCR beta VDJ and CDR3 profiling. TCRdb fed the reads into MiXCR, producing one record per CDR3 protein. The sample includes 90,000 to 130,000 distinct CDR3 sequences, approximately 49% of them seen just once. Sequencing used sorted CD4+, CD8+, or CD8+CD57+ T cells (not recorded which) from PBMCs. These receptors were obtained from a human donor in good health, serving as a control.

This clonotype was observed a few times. CDR3 DNA sequence: TGTGCCAGCAGTGGACCCCAAGCGAATTCACCCCTCCACTTT. This codes for CASSGPQANSPLHF. The chain couples TRBV25-1 to TRBJ1-6; D is undetermined. With 4 bases removed from V and 7 bases from J, the gap between germline ends came to 11 bases. The CDR3 runs to 14 residues. The germline V gene has CDR1 MGHDK and CDR2 SYGVNS.

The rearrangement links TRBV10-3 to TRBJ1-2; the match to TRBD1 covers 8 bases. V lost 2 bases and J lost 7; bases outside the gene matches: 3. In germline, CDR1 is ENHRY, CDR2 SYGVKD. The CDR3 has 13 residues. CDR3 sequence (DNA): TGTGCCATCAGTGAGGGACAGGGTCTTGGCTACACCTTC. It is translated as CAISEGQGLGYTF.

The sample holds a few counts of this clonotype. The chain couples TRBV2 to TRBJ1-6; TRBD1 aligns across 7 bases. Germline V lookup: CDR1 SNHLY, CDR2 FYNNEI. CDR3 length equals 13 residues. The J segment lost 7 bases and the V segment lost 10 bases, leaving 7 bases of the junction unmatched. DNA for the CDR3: TGTGCCACCACCGGGACAGTAAATTCACCCCTCCACTTT. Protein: CATTGTVNSPLHF.

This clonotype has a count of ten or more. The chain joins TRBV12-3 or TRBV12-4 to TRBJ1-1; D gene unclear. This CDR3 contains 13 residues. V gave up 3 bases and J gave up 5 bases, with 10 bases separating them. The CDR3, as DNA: TGTGCCAGCAGTTTCCGGGTTGGGACTGAAGCTTTCTTT. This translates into CASSFRVGTEAFF.

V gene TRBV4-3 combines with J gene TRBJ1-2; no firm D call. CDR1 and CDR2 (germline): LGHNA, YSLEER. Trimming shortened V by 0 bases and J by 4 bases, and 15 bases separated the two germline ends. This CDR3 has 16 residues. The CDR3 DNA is TGCGCCAGCAGCCAAGAGATAGCATGGGCCGGCTATGGCTACACCTTC. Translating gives CASSQEIAWAGYGYTF.

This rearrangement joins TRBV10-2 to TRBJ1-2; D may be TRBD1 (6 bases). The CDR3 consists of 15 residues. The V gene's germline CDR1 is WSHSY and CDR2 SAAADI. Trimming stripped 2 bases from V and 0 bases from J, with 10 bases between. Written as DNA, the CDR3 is TGCGCCAGCAGTGAGGCCGGGACACCTAACTATGGCTACACCTTC. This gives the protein CASSEAGTPNYGYTF.

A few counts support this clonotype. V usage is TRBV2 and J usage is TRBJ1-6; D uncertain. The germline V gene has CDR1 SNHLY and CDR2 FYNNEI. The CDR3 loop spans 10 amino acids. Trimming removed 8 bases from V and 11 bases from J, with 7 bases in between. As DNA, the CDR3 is TGTGCCAGCTTAAAACCACCCCTCCACTTT. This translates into CASLKPPLHF.

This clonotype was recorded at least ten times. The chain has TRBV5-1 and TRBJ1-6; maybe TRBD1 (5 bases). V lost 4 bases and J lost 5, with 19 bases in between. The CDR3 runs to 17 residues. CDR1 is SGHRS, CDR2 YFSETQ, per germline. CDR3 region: CASSMGSQGVHNSPLHF. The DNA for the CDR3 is TGCGCCAGCAGCATGGGCAGCCAGGGTGTGCATAATTCACCCCTCCACTTT.